This TCR beta chain appears in the sequencing data of a study of beta chain features in type 1 diabetes. The sequenced template was cDNA made from the entire isolated RNA. Produced via immunoSEQ multiplex PCR; TCRdb's table is partial and in-frame only. This sample carries 200,000 to 250,000 clones, approximately 11% of them seen once, and the ten largest clones take 1% to 1.5%. V shed 6 bases, J shed 2 bases, and the junction held 8 bases outside the gene matches. CDR3 length: 14 amino acids. Germline CDR1 is SQVTM and CDR2 is ANQGSEA. The chain joins TRBV29-1 to TRBJ2-7, with TRBD1 matching over 9 bases. The source material was central memory CD4+ T cells from blood. The origin of this receptor is a young man in good health. In DNA form, the CDR3 reads TGCAGCGTCCGCGCCGGACAGGGGACCTACGAGCAGTACTTC. As protein: CSVRAGQGTYEQYF.